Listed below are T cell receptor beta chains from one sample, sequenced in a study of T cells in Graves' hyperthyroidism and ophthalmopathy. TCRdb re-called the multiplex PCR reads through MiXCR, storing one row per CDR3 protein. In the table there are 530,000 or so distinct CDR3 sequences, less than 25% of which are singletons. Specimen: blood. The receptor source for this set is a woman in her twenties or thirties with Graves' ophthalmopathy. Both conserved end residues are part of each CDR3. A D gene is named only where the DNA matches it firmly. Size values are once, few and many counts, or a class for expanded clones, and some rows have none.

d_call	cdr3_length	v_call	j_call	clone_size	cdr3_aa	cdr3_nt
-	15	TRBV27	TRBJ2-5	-	CAPRVGSPYQETQYF	TGTGCCCCCCGAGTCGGGTCCCCGTACCAAGAGACCCAGTACTTC
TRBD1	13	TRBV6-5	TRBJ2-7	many	CASDRTGGYEQYF	TGTGCCAGCGACCGGACAGGGGGCTACGAGCAGTACTTC
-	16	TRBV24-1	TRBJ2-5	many	CATNGDGSCSRETQYF	TGTGCCACCAATGGTGACGGGTCTTGTTCGCGGGAGACCCAGTACTTC
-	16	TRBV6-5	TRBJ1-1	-	CASSSNGPGLNTEAFF	TGTGCCAGCAGTTCGAACGGCCCGGGACTGAACACTGAAGCTTTCTTT
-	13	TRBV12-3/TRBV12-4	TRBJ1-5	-	CASGRTANQPQHF	TGTGCCAGCGGAAGGACAGCCAATCAGCCCCAGCATTTT
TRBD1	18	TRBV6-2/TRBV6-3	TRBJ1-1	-	CASSYSSRDRGQNTEAFF	TGTGCCAGCAGTTACTCGTCCCGGGACAGGGGCCAGAACACTGAAGCTTTCTTT
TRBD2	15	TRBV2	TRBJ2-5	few	CASTQRGVLGETQYF	TGTGCCAGCACCCAGCGGGGGGTGCTGGGAGAGACCCAGTACTTC
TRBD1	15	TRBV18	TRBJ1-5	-	CASSRGQAFNQPQHF	TGTGCTAGCTCACGGGGACAGGCCTTCAATCAGCCCCAGCATTTT
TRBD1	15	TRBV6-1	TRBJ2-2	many	CASSGRDRAAGELFF	TGTGCCAGCAGTGGCCGGGACAGGGCCGCCGGGGAGCTGTTTTTT
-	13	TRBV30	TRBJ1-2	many	CAWSGQSGYGYTF	TGTGCCTGGAGTGGCCAAAGCGGATATGGCTACACCTTC
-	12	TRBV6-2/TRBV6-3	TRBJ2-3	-	CASRSRPDTQYF	TGTGCCAGCAGATCCCGGCCAGATACGCAGTATTTT
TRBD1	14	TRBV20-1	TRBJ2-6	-	CSAPRGRGANVLTF	TGCAGTGCTCCCAGGGGGCGTGGGGCCAACGTCCTGACTTTC
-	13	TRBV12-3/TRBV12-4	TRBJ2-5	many	CASSLWGQETQYF	TGTGCCAGCAGTTTATGGGGGCAAGAGACCCAGTACTTC
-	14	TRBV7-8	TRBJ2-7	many	CASSLDSRSYEQYF	TGTGCCAGCAGCTTAGATTCGCGGTCCTACGAGCAGTACTTC
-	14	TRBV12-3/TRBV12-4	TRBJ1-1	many	CASGDAATNTEAFF	TGTGCCAGCGGGGATGCGGCAACGAACACTGAAGCTTTCTTT
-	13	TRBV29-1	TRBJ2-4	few	CSARTVGKNIKYF	TGCAGCGCACGGACAGTAGGCAAAAACATTAAGTACTTC
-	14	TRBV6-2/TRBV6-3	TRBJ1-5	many	CASSLGGVFQPQHF	TGTGCCAGCAGCCTTGGGGGCGTGTTCCAGCCCCAGCATTTT
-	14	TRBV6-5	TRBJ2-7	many	CASSYLSGDYEQYF	TGTGCCAGCAGTTACTTGTCAGGGGACTACGAGCAGTACTTC
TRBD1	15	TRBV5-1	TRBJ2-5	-	CASSIGQGGAKTQYF	TGCGCCAGCAGCATCGGACAGGGGGGGGCGAAGACCCAGTACTTC
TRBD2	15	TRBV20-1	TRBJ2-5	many	CSALETSGAWETQYF	TGCAGTGCCCTGGAGACTAGCGGGGCATGGGAGACCCAGTACTTC
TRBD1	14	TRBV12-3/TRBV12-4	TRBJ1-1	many	CASRGGSLNTEAFF	TGTGCCAGCCGAGGGGGCAGTCTGAACACTGAAGCTTTCTTT
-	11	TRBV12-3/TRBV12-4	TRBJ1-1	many	CASSLGPEAFF	TGTGCCAGCTCCCTAGGACCTGAAGCTTTCTTT
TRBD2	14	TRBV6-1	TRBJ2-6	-	CASRLAAGANVLTF	TGTGCCAGCAGGCTAGCGGCTGGGGCCAACGTCCTGACTTTC
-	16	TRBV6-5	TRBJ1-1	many	CASSSLYSKKNTEAFF	TGTGCCAGCAGTAGTCTCTACAGTAAGAAGAACACTGAAGCTTTCTTT
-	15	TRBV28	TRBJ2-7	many	CASSSRGPYSYEQYF	TGTGCCAGCAGTTCTCGCGGCCCCTACTCCTACGAGCAGTACTTC
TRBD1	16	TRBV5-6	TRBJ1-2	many	CASTVDRGTSNYGYTF	TGTGCCAGCACCGTTGACAGGGGAACGTCTAACTATGGCTACACCTTC
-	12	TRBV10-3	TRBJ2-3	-	CAISEAADTQYF	TGTGCCATCAGTGAGGCGGCAGATACGCAGTATTTT
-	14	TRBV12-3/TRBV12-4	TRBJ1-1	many	CASHIGGLGTEAFF	TGTGCCAGCCATATCGGGGGGCTGGGCACTGAAGCTTTCTTT
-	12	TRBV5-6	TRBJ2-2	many	CASSRPPGELFF	TGTGCCAGCAGCCGTCCCCCCGGGGAGCTGTTTTTT
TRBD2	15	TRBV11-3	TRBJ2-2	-	CASSPPAGGTGELFF	TGTGCCAGCAGCCCTCCGGCGGGGGGAACCGGGGAGCTGTTTTTT
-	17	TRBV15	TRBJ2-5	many	CATSRDEAALLQETQYF	TGTGCCACCAGCAGAGATGAGGCAGCCTTACTACAAGAGACCCAGTACTTC
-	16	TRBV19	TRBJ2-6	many	CASSSRTSSGANVLTF	TGTGCCAGTAGTAGTAGGACAAGTTCTGGGGCCAACGTCCTGACTTTC
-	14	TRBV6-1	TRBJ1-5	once	CASSDGGGEGPQHF	TGTGCCAGCAGTGATGGGGGAGGGGAAGGCCCCCAGCATTTT
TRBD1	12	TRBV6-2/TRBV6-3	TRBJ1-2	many	CASGTGNYGYTF	TGTGCCAGCGGGACAGGAAACTATGGCTACACCTTC
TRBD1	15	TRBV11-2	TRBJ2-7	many	CASSLGQGLSYEQYF	TGTGCCAGCAGTTTGGGACAGGGCTTGTCCTACGAGCAGTACTTC
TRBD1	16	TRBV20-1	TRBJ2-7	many	CSARPTGAPTLYEQYF	TGCAGTGCTAGGCCAACAGGGGCGCCAACTCTCTACGAGCAGTACTTC
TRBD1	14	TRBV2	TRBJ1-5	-	CASSLDRGSQPQHF	TGTGCCAGCAGCCTGGACAGGGGAAGTCAGCCCCAGCATTTT
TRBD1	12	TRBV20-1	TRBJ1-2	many	CSASGTGKGYTF	TGCAGTGCTAGCGGGACAGGGAAAGGCTACACCTTC
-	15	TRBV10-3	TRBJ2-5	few	CAISESGSRQETQYF	TGTGCCATCAGTGAGTCAGGGAGCAGGCAAGAGACCCAGTACTTC
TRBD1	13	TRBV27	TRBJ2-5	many	CASSLGQGETQYF	TGTGCCAGCAGCTTAGGACAGGGTGAGACCCAGTACTTC
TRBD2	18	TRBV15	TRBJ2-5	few	CATSRDHSGGPPGETQYF	TGTGCCACCAGCAGAGATCATAGCGGGGGGCCACCCGGAGAGACCCAGTACTTC
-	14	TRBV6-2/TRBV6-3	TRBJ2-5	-	CATQFPGGRETQYF	TGTGCCACCCAATTTCCCGGCGGCAGAGAGACCCAGTACTTC
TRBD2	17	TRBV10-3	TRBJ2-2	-	CAITPGLAGVSTGELFF	TGTGCCATCACCCCGGGACTAGCGGGGGTTAGCACCGGGGAGCTGTTTTTT
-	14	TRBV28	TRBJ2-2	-	CASSLREPRRELFF	TGTGCCAGCAGTTTAAGGGAGCCGAGGAGGGAGCTGTTTTTT
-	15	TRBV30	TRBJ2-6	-	CAWSEGSSGANVLTF	TGTGCCTGGAGTGAGGGTAGCTCTGGGGCCAACGTCCTGACTTTC